One sample yielded the 25 T cell receptor beta chains listed below, sequenced in a study of shared clonotypes between healthy human individuals. Here immunoSEQ multiplex PCR was the method, and the copy in TCRdb shows in-frame clones only, minus some. The table includes 1.5 million to 1.9 million clones, 95% to 99% detected once. The sample consisted of naive CD4+ T cells sorted from blood. Subset described: CD45RA+ positively selected. These TCRs come from a man aged 25 to 40 in good health.

The chain joins TRBV2 to TRBJ1-1, with D unresolved. V lost 2 bases to trimming and J lost 3 bases, with 7 bases between them. The CDR3 has 13 residues. From germline, CDR1 is SNHLY and CDR2 FYNNEI. The CDR3 sequence: CASSERADTEAFF. DNA of the CDR3: TGTGCCAGCAGTGAAAGGGCAGACACTGAAGCTTTCTTT.

The V and J genes are TRBV21-1 and TRBJ2-2; whether TRBD1, the table's D call, matches the DNA was not checked. TRBV21-1 is flagged as a pseudogene. This CDR3 region has 19 residues. The CDR3 DNA sequence: TGTGCCAGCAGCAAAGAGAGGTTTCGGGACATCCCGAACACCGGGGAGCTGTTTTTT. Protein sequence: CASSKERFRDIPNTGELFF.

CDR3 sequence reads: CASTPTGEDAPAEAFF. CDR3 nucleotides: TGTGCCAGCACACCGACAGGGGAGGACGCGCCGGCTGAAGCTTTCTTT. The chain couples TRBV25-1 to TRBJ1-1, with 8 positions matching TRBD1. V shed 7 bases, J shed 6 bases, and the junction held 16 bases outside the gene matches. This CDR3 is 16 amino acids long. CDR1 and CDR2 (germline): MGHDK, SYGVNS.

The chain employs TRBV5-1 and TRBJ2-1; 9 nucleotides line up with TRBD2. V lost 4 bases to trimming and J lost 8 bases; unmatched junction nucleotides: 10. CDR3 length: 15 residues. The germline CDR1 and CDR2 sequences are SGHRS and YFSETQ. CDR3 coding DNA: TGCGCCAGCAGCGTGCGGGAGGGCCAGTCGGATGAGCAGTTCTTC. Protein: CASSVREGQSDEQFF.

J is TRBJ2-2 and V is TRBV5-1; D possibly matches TRBD1 or TRBD2 (5 bases each). The CDR3 totals 15 residues. V was cut by 4 bases and J by 4 bases, with 14 bases left in between. Germline CDR1 reads SGHRS; CDR2 reads YFSETQ. Here the CDR3 reads CASSPGPPGTGELFF. CDR3 nucleotide sequence: TGCGCCAGCAGCCCGGGACCACCGGGCACCGGGGAGCTGTTTTTT.

The chain links TRBV30 to TRBJ1-4; 9 bases align to TRBD1. CDR3 size: 17 residues. The J segment lost 7 bases and the V segment lost 2 bases, leaving 14 bases of the junction unmatched. The V gene's germline CDR1 is GTSNPN and CDR2 SVGIG (reference sequence). CDR3 residues: CAWSSRTGAARVEKLFF. The CDR3, as DNA: TGTGCCTGGAGTTCAAGGACAGGGGCCGCTAGGGTTGAAAAACTGTTTTTT.

This rearrangement joins TRBV19 to TRBJ1-5; 9 bases fit TRBD1. The CDR3 is 14 residues long. The germline gives CDR1 LNHDA, CDR2 SQIVND (reference sequence). The CDR3 bases are TGTGGAGGAGGGGACAGGGTTATCAATCAGCCCCAGCATTTT. It specifies CGGGDRVINQPQHF.

Only one count was recorded for this clone. The sample holds other DNA sequences that translate to the same CDR3. The genes are TRBV10-3 and TRBJ2-7; D ambiguous. Germline V CDR1 and CDR2: ENHRY, SYGVKD. Trimming took off 2 bases at V and 0 bases at J, with 8 bases between the two ends. The CDR3 runs to 14 residues. Here the CDR3 DNA reads TGTGCCATCAGTGAGGGCGGTAGCTCCTACGAGCAGTACTTC. It translates to CAISEGGSSYEQYF.

The rearrangement links TRBV11-2 to TRBJ2-1, with TRBD2 matching 8 bases. CDR1 SGHAT and CDR2 FQNNGV come from the germline V gene. The CDR3 loop spans 14 amino acids. The J segment lost 0 bases and the V segment lost 5 bases, leaving 0 bases of the junction unmatched. In nucleotides, the CDR3 is TGTGCCAGCAGCGGGACTAGCTCCTACAATGAGCAGTTCTTC. This codes for CASSGTSSYNEQFF.

This chain links TRBV14 with TRBJ1-2, with unresolved D. Germline V gene sequence: CDR1 SGHDN, CDR2 FVKESK. V was clipped by 4 bases and J by 9 bases, with 18 bases between them. The CDR3 spans 14 residues. In DNA, the CDR3 is TGTGCCAGCAGCCCCACCCAGCCGGGAATGAGCTACACCTTC. It encodes CASSPTQPGMSYTF.

The chain's CDR3 is CASSEVRNRNYEQYF. DNA for the CDR3: TGTGCCAGCAGTGAAGTCCGGAATCGAAACTACGAGCAGTACTTC. The chain joins TRBV2 to TRBJ2-7; D unresolved. The CDR3 runs 15 residues. V was clipped by 1 base and J by 3 bases, with 13 bases between them. Germline CDR1 and CDR2: SNHLY and FYNNEI.

The chain joins TRBV28 to TRBJ2-5, with D unresolved. Between the trimmed V and J ends, which lost 9 bases and 5 bases, there was a span of 16 bases. Germline-derived CDR1 and CDR2 are MDHEN and SYDVKM. There are 13 residues in the CDR3. DNA for the CDR3: TGTGCCAGTTGGGCTCGGTTCGGCGAGACCCAGTACTTC. Translating it yields CASWARFGETQYF. The full variable domain, rest sourced from reference TRBV28 and TRBJ2-5, is DVKVTQSSRYLVKRTGEKVFLECVQDMDHENMFWYRQDPGLGLRLIYFSYDVKMKEKGDIPEGYSVSREKKERFSLILESASTNQTSMYLCASWARFGETQYFGPGTRLLVL.

This clone came up once. The chain is built from TRBV5-1 and TRBJ2-3; the D gene is possibly TRBD1 (5 bases). V shed 4 bases and J shed 6 bases, with 12 bases lying between them. The CDR3 sequence is 13 residues long. Per the germline V gene, CDR1 is SGHRS and CDR2 is YFSETQ. DNA of the CDR3: TGCGCCAGCAGCCCTACAGGAAGGGATACGCAGTATTTT. Protein sequence: CASSPTGRDTQYF.

This sequence joins TRBV28 and TRBJ1-2; D unclear. Trimming pared 6 bases from V and 6 bases from J, leaving 14 bases between. Germline V CDR1 and CDR2: MDHEN, SYDVKM. CDR3 length: 13 residues. The chain's CDR3 is CASSLGPTDGYTF. In nucleotides, the CDR3 is TGTGCCAGCAGCTTAGGACCCACGGATGGCTACACCTTC.

This sequence joins TRBV18 and TRBJ1-5; perhaps TRBD1 as D (6 bases). The CDR3 is 14 residues long. V was clipped by 4 bases and J by 1 base, with 8 bases between them. Germline values: CDR1 KGHSH, CDR2 LQKENI. In DNA, the CDR3 is TGTGCCAGCTCACTGGGGGCGAGCAATCAGCCCCAGCATTTT. Translation gives CASSLGASNQPQHF. Combining the CDR3 with reference TRBV18 and TRBJ1-5 gives the whole variable domain NAGVMQNPRHLVRRRGQEARLRCSPMKGHSHVYWYRQLPEEGLKFMVYLQKENIIDESGMPKERFSAEFPKEGPSILRIQQVVRGDSAAYFCASSLGASNQPQHFGDGTRLSIL.

This rearrangement joins TRBV14 to TRBJ2-3; D gene unclear. From germline, CDR1 is SGHDN and CDR2 FVKESK. The CDR3 has 14 amino acids. Trimming removed 3 bases from V and 0 bases from J, with 7 bases in between. CDR3 coding DNA: TGTGCCAGCAGCCACGCAGGTAGCACAGATACGCAGTATTTT. Its translation: CASSHAGSTDTQYF.

The V gene is TRBV5-4, the J gene TRBJ2-7, with a tentative D call TRBD2 (6 bases). The CDR3 is 14 amino acids. Germline V gives CDR1 SGHNT, CDR2 YYREEE (reference sequence). Trimming cost V 2 bases and J 6 bases, with 15 bases left between them. CDR3 in amino acids: CASSFKRVSTEQYF. In DNA, the CDR3 is TGTGCCAGCAGCTTTAAGCGGGTGAGCACCGAGCAGTACTTC.

The CDR3 DNA reads TGTGCCAGCAGCCAGACGAACCACAGGGCCCGGGACCCCCAGTACTTC. Its translation is CASSQTNHRARDPQYF. The chain carries TRBV7-2 and TRBJ2-5; D is perhaps TRBD1 (6 bases). Per germline, CDR1 SGHTA and CDR2 FQGNSA. The V end was cut by 5 bases, the J end by 9 bases, with 25 bases between. The CDR3 extends over 16 amino acids.

V usage is TRBV5-1 and J usage is TRBJ2-2; D is undetermined. Trimming took 3 bases from V and 7 from J, leaving 10 bases between them. This CDR3 is built from 13 residues. Germline lookup yields CDR1 SGHRS and CDR2 YFSETQ. In DNA form, the CDR3 reads TGCGCCAGCAGCTCCCCAGCTCTCGGGGAGCTGTTTTTT. Translation gives CASSSPALGELFF.

This sequence joins TRBV5-8 and TRBJ2-3; 7 positions agree with TRBD1. The CDR3 consists of 15 residues. Germline lookup yields CDR1 SGHTS and CDR2 YDEGEE. The V segment lost 5 bases and the J segment 1 base; nucleotides outside the gene matches: 7. CDR3: CASSFYRGGTDTQYF. CDR3 bases: TGTGCCAGCAGTTTCTACAGGGGCGGCACAGATACGCAGTATTTT.

The chain links TRBV9 to TRBJ2-3; no clear D gene. Germline CDR1 and CDR2: SGDLS and YYNGEE. V shed 3 bases and J shed 3 bases, with 14 bases lying between them. This CDR3 has 15 amino acids. The CDR3 here is CASSARLAYTDTQYF. The DNA of the CDR3 is TGTGCCAGCAGCGCCCGTTTGGCCTATACAGATACGCAGTATTTT. Combining the CDR3 with reference TRBV9 and TRBJ2-3 gives the whole variable domain DSGVTQTPKHLITATGQRVTLRCSPRSGDLSVYWYQQSLDQGLQFLIQYYNGEERAKGNILERFSAQQFPDLHSELNLSSLELGDSALYFCASSARLAYTDTQYFGPGTRLTVL.

The rearrangement links TRBV5-8 to TRBJ1-5; D unclear. Trimming stripped 0 bases from V and 2 bases from J, with 6 bases between. Per the germline V gene, CDR1 is SGHTS and CDR2 is YDEGEE. The CDR3 length is 14 residues. CDR3 residues: CASSLGAGNQPQHF. The CDR3 DNA follows: TGTGCCAGCAGCTTGGGGGCAGGCAATCAGCCCCAGCATTTT. The full variable domain, rest sourced from reference TRBV5-8 and TRBJ1-5, is EAGVTQSPTHLIKTRGQQATLRCSPISGHTSVYWYQQALGLGLQFLLWYDEGEERNRGNFPPRFSGRQFPNYSSELNVNALELEDSALYLCASSLGAGNQPQHFGDGTRLSIL.

The rearrangement links TRBV7-2 to TRBJ1-1; possibly TRBD1 for D (5 bases). V was clipped by 3 bases and J by 1 base, with 12 bases between them. There are 15 residues in the CDR3. Germline V gives CDR1 SGHTA, CDR2 FQGNSA. In nucleotides, the CDR3 is TGTGCCAGCAGCTTTCGTTTCGGGGGGAACACTGAAGCTTTCTTT. Its protein is CASSFRFGGNTEAFF.

The CDR3 region is CASSSLKRKWGTDTQYF. CDR3 in DNA: TGTGCCAGCAGCTCCTTAAAGCGGAAATGGGGCACAGATACGCAGTATTTT. The rearrangement links TRBV5-4 to TRBJ2-3; D is possibly TRBD2 (5 bases). The CDR3 consists of 17 residues. Germline V gives CDR1 SGHNT, CDR2 YYREEE (reference sequence). Trimming took off 3 bases at V and 1 base at J, with 18 bases between the two ends.

V and J are TRBV7-6 and TRBJ1-3; 11 nucleotides align to TRBD1. This CDR3 has 16 residues. Trimming cost V 4 bases and J 0 bases; bases outside gene matches: 2. CDR1 and CDR2 (germline): SGHVS, FNYEAQ. The CDR3 loop reads CASSWTGGDSGNTIYF. In DNA form, the CDR3 reads TGTGCCAGCAGCTGGACAGGGGGCGACTCTGGAAACACCATATATTTT.